This entry lists 26 T cell receptor beta chains sequenced from one sample in a study of blood T cell repertoires in COVID-19. Sequencing used immunoSEQ multiplex PCR; TCRdb keeps in-frame clones, though not all of them. The data show 200,000 to 250,000 clones, with under 90% seen just once and 4.8% held by the top ten. The sequenced sample was PBMCs or T cells enriched from blood (not recorded which). Receptor source: a woman in her 50s who had been exposed to COVID-19.

In its sample, this clone was seen a few times. This chain links TRBV27 with TRBJ1-2; D is uncertain. This CDR3 is built from 15 residues. The ends were cut back, 0 bases at V and 5 bases at J, with 13 bases in the middle. The germline CDR1 and CDR2 sequences are MNHEY and SMNVEV (reference sequence). The CDR3 reads CASSLSLGSFYGYTF. For the CDR3, the DNA is TGTGCCAGCAGTTTATCTCTAGGTTCCTTTTATGGCTACACCTTC.

This clone was observed a single time. V gene TRBV3-1 (or the pseudogene TRBV3-2) combines with J gene TRBJ1-3, with D possibly TRBD1 on 5 matching bases. The CDR3 runs to 17 residues. Trimming removed 1 base at V and 0 bases at J, with 13 bases between. From germline, CDR1 is LGHDT and CDR2 YNNKEL (reference sequence). CDR3 sequence (DNA): TGTGCCAGCAGCCAAGGGTTCGGACAAATCTCTGGAAACACCATATATTTT. It yields the protein CASSQGFGQISGNTIYF.

The chain joins TRBV7-9 to TRBJ2-1, with 8 bases aligning to TRBD1. Germline CDR1 reads SEHNR; CDR2 reads FQNEAQ (reference sequence). The V gene end was trimmed by 1 base and the J gene end by 8 bases; junction bases not matched to a gene: 7. The CDR3 runs 15 residues. The CDR3 here is CASSLGGAGGDEQFF. In DNA, the CDR3 is TGTGCCAGCAGCTTAGGGGGAGCAGGGGGCGATGAGCAGTTCTTC.

The gene calls are TRBV4-3 and TRBJ1-2, with a possible D match to TRBD1 (6 bases). This CDR3 region has 16 residues. V was pared by 4 bases and J by 6 bases, with 21 bases between. Looked up from germline, CDR1 is LGHNA and CDR2 is YSLEER. CDR3 nucleotides: TGCGCCAGCAGCCCTCAGTACCGGGACAATTCGAATGGCTACACCTTC. It translates to CASSPQYRDNSNGYTF.

The chain couples TRBV10-3 to TRBJ2-3; maybe TRBD1 (6 bases). Germline V gene sequence: CDR1 ENHRY, CDR2 SYGVKD. The CDR3 is 15 residues long. Trimming shortened V by 4 bases and J by 2 bases, and 13 bases separated the two germline ends. The CDR3 DNA reads as TGTGCCATCAGTGGGCAGGACAGCCCCACAGATACGCAGTATTTT. Its translation: CAISGQDSPTDTQYF.

The chain employs TRBV9 and TRBJ1-3, with D perhaps matching TRBD1 (5 bases). Trimming removed 4 bases at V and 0 bases at J, with 14 bases between. CDR1 is SGDLS and CDR2 is YYNGEE in the germline V gene. The CDR3 has 16 amino acids. Here the CDR3 DNA reads TGTGCCAGCAGCCCCGGGGACTCCCGCTCTGGAAACACCATATATTTT. It is translated as CASSPGDSRSGNTIYF.

The sample holds one count of this clone. The chain couples TRBV7-8 to TRBJ1-1; D is perhaps TRBD1 (5 bases). The CDR3 has 13 amino acids. Trimming took off 5 bases at V and 2 bases at J, with 9 bases between the two ends. Germline CDR1 is SGHVS and CDR2 is FQNEAQ. The CDR3 region is CASSIDSNTEAFF. CDR3 coding DNA: TGTGCCAGCAGCATAGACAGCAACACTGAAGCTTTCTTT.

The genes are TRBV7-9 and TRBJ2-6; a possible D gene is TRBD1 (6 bases). Trimming took off 5 bases at V and 0 bases at J, with 14 bases between the two ends. Germline CDR1 SEHNR, CDR2 FQNEAQ (reference sequence). CDR3 length equals 17 residues. CDR3 in DNA: TGTGCCAGCAGCCTCGACAGGAGACTCTCTGGGGCCAACGTCCTGACTTTC. This translates into CASSLDRRLSGANVLTF.

The chain uses TRBV28 and TRBJ1-6; TRBD1 matches at 7 bases. The CDR3 has 15 residues. CDR1 is MDHEN and CDR2 is SYDVKM in the germline V gene. With 5 bases clipped from V and 6 bases from J, the junction kept 7 bases outside the gene matches. CDR3: CASSPRGSGNSPLHF. The CDR3 DNA sequence: TGTGCCAGCAGTCCCAGGGGGTCGGGTAATTCACCCCTCCACTTT.

The chain employs TRBV4-1 and TRBJ2-7, with a weak D call TRBD1 (6 bases). Trimming removed 2 bases at V and 3 bases at J, with 14 bases between. This CDR3 has 15 amino acids. CDR1 is MGHRA and CDR2 is YSYEKL in the germline V gene. CDR3 nucleotide sequence: TGCGCCAGCAGCCAATTCAGGCAGGGGAACTACGAGCAGTACTTC. Its protein is CASSQFRQGNYEQYF.

In this sample, this clone turned up once. The CDR3 DNA reads TGCGCCAGCAGGCAGGGGGTAGATACGCAGTATTTT. Its translation is CASRQGVDTQYF. The chain recombines TRBV5-1 with TRBJ2-3; 7 bases map to TRBD1. Germline V CDR1 and CDR2: SGHRS, YFSETQ. The V segment lost 5 bases and the J segment 5 bases; nucleotides outside the gene matches: 2. The CDR3 contains 12 residues.

In this sample, this clone turned up a few times. The chain links TRBV14 to TRBJ1-2; D gene unclear. V was shortened by 1 base and J by 7 bases, with 10 bases between the two germline ends. The V gene's germline CDR1 is SGHDN and CDR2 FVKESK. The CDR3 runs 13 residues. The chain's CDR3 is CASSQVARSGYTF. The CDR3 nucleotides are TGTGCCAGCAGCCAAGTCGCTCGGTCTGGCTACACCTTC.

This clone was picked up one time. J is TRBJ2-5 and V is TRBV5-1; D gene ambiguous. V was clipped by 0 bases and J by 0 bases, with 9 bases between them. There are 15 residues in the CDR3. CDR1 SGHRS and CDR2 YFSETQ come from the germline V gene. CDR3 nucleotide sequence: TGCGCCAGCAGCTTGGAGGCGCGGTACCAAGAGACCCAGTACTTC. This sequence encodes CASSLEARYQETQYF.

The J gene is TRBJ1-2, the V gene TRBV10-3, with D unclear. This CDR3 is built from 12 residues. V lost 0 bases to trimming and J lost 6 bases, with 5 bases between them. Germline V lookup: CDR1 ENHRY, CDR2 SYGVKD. For the CDR3, the DNA is TGTGCCATCAGTGAGTCAACTGATGGCTACACCTTC. This encodes CAISESTDGYTF.

This clone was seen many times. J is TRBJ2-7 and V is TRBV19; tentative D call: TRBD2 (5 bases). The CDR3 loop spans 15 amino acids. Per germline, CDR1 LNHDA and CDR2 SQIVND (reference sequence). Trimming pared 3 bases from V and 0 bases from J, leaving 12 bases between. The CDR3 loop is CASSIGVASSYEQYF. CDR3 bases: TGTGCCAGTAGTATCGGGGTGGCGAGCTCCTACGAGCAGTACTTC. Based on the CDR3 plus reference TRBV19 and TRBJ2-7, the full variable domain is DGGITQSPKYLFRKEGQNVTLSCEQNLNHDAMYWYRQDPGQGLRLIYYSQIVNDFQKGDIAEGYSVSREKKESFPLTVTSAQKNPTAFYLCASSIGVASSYEQYFGPGTRLTVT.

This CDR3 is CATSESLRGGASTINYNEQFF. In nucleotides, the CDR3 is TGTGCCACCAGTGAATCGCTGCGGGGCGGGGCTTCGACAATAAACTACAATGAGCAGTTCTTC. The chain combines TRBV24-1 with TRBJ2-1; D is perhaps TRBD2 (6 bases). V was cut by 4 bases and J by 3 bases, with 30 bases left in between. The CDR3 contains 21 residues. Germline V gives CDR1 KGHDR, CDR2 SFDVKD.

The genes are TRBV2 and TRBJ1-2, with 7 nucleotides matching TRBD1. The CDR3 is 12 residues long. Trimming at V came to 8 bases and at J to 3 bases, leaving 3 bases not matched to a gene. From germline, CDR1 is SNHLY and CDR2 FYNNEI. The CDR3 is CASGTGDYGYTF. In DNA, the CDR3 is TGTGCCAGCGGAACAGGGGACTATGGCTACACCTTC.

The CDR3 DNA is TGTGCCAGTAGTATATCGGGGCGAGCGGGGATTCTTGAGCAGTTCTTC. Protein sequence: CASSISGRAGILEQFF. The chain uses TRBV19 and TRBJ2-1; 7 bases align to TRBD2. CDR1 and CDR2 (germline): LNHDA, SQIVND (reference sequence). The junction had 13 bases not matched to a gene; V was cut back by 2 bases and J by 9 bases. CDR3 length: 16 residues.

V usage is TRBV6-2 or TRBV6-3 and J usage is TRBJ2-3; the match to TRBD2 covers 11 bases. The CDR3 contains 17 residues. The trim removed 5 bases at V and 0 bases at J, leaving 7 bases unmatched. CDR1 and CDR2 (germline): MNHEY, SVGEGT. CDR3 in amino acids: CASSRLPSGGSTDTQYF. The CDR3 coding sequence is TGTGCCAGCAGTCGTCTCCCTAGCGGGGGGAGCACAGATACGCAGTATTTT.

V usage is TRBV3-1 (or the pseudogene TRBV3-2) and J usage is TRBJ2-5, with TRBD2 identical over 7 bases. Germline CDR1 LGHDT, CDR2 YNNKEL (reference sequence). This CDR3 region has 14 residues. With V trimmed by 0 bases and J by 5 bases, 3 bases remained unmatched. The CDR3 DNA is TGTGCCAGCAGCCAAGAGGGGGGGGTGGAGACCCAGTACTTC. This sequence encodes CASSQEGGVETQYF.

J is TRBJ2-3 and V is TRBV5-6; D possibly corresponds to TRBD2 (6 bases). The CDR3 contains 16 residues. Trimming left V 3 bases short and J 1 base short, with 15 bases between. Germline assignment: CDR1 SGHDT and CDR2 YYEEEE. The CDR3 here is CASSSTGTSRTDTQYF. The CDR3 coding sequence is TGTGCCAGCAGCTCAACCGGGACTTCCCGCACAGATACGCAGTATTTT.

The rearrangement uses TRBV5-5 and TRBJ2-1; 10 nucleotides agree with TRBD2. CDR3 length: 15 residues. The ends lost 2 bases at V and 7 bases at J; junction bases unmatched: 6. CDR1 and CDR2 from the germline V gene are SGHKS and YYEKEE (reference sequence). The CDR3 here is CASSFLAGESNEQFF. CDR3 nucleotides: TGTGCCAGCAGCTTCCTAGCGGGGGAGTCAAATGAGCAGTTCTTC.

This chain joins TRBV23-1 and TRBJ2-3; D perhaps matches TRBD1 (6 bases). TRBV23-1 is an ORF, with its function uncertain. The CDR3 spans 18 residues. With 2 bases removed from V and 1 base from J, the gap between germline ends came to 19 bases. Written as DNA, the CDR3 is TGCGCCAGCAGTCAACCGCCTATAACAGGGTATCGCACAGATACGCAGTATTTT. Encoded protein: CASSQPPITGYRTDTQYF.

This chain links TRBV29-1 with TRBJ1-1, with TRBD1 as a possible D gene (5 bases). This CDR3 has 13 residues. Germline CDR1 is SQVTM and CDR2 is ANQGSEA. Trimming pared 7 bases from V and 5 bases from J, leaving 17 bases between. The CDR3 sequence: CSAQKGQETEAFF. DNA for the CDR3: TGCAGCGCCCAGAAGGGGCAGGAGACTGAAGCTTTCTTT.

This sequence joins TRBV2 and TRBJ1-1; D remains ambiguous. The ends were cut back, 4 bases at V and 6 bases at J, with 12 bases in the middle. The germline V gene encodes CDR1 SNHLY and CDR2 FYNNEI. This CDR3 has 13 residues. The DNA for the CDR3 is TGTGCCAGCAGTGTACCGGGTACGGCTGAAGCTTTCTTT. This codes for CASSVPGTAEAFF.

The rearrangement uses TRBV5-1 and TRBJ2-5; 9 nucleotides line up with TRBD2. The CDR3 spans 15 residues. The V gene's germline CDR1 is SGHRS and CDR2 YFSETQ. J gave up 4 bases and V 4 bases, and 8 bases lay outside the gene matches. The CDR3 spells CASSPLAGEGETQYF. In nucleotides, the CDR3 is TGCGCCAGCAGCCCATTAGCGGGGGAGGGAGAGACCCAGTACTTC.